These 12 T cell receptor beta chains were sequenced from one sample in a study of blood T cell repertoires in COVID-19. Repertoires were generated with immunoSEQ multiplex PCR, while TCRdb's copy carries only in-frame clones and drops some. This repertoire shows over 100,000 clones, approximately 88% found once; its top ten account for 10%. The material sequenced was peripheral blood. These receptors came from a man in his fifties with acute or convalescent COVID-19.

The CDR3 here is CASSPTDRNGYTF. As DNA, the CDR3 is TGTGCCAGCAGCCCTACAGACAGGAACGGCTACACCTTC. The genes are TRBV5-6 and TRBJ1-2; possibly TRBD1 for D (6 bases). V shed 4 bases and J shed 8 bases, with 15 bases lying between them. CDR1 SGHDT and CDR2 YYEEEE come from the germline V gene. CDR3 length: 13 amino acids.

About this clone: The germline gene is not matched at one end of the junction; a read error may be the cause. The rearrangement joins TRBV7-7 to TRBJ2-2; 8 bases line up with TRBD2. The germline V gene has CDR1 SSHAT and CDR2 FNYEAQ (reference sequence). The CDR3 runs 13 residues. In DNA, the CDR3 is TGTGCTAGCAGCGGGAGTTATACCGGGGAGCTGTTTTTT. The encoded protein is CASSGSYTGELFF.

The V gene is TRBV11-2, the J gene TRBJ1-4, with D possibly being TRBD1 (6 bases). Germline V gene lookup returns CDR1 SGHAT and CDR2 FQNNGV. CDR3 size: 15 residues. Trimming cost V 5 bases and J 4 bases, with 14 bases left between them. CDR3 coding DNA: TGTGCCAGCAGCCGGACAGACAAATATAATGAAAAACTGTTTTTT. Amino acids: CASSRTDKYNEKLFF.

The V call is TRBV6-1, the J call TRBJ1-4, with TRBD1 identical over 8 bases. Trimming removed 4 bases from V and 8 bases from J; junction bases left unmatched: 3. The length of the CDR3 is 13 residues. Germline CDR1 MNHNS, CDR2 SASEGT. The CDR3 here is CASSGTGNEKLFF. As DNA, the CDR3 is TGTGCCAGCAGTGGGACAGGGAACGAAAAACTGTTTTTT.

For the CDR3, the DNA is TGCGCCAGCAGCCAAGGCGAATTAAGAAACACCCCCGGGATGGGTTTCTTT. Protein: CASSQGELRNTPGMGFF. The V call is TRBV4-1, the J call TRBJ1-1; no clear D. In germline, CDR1 is MGHRA, CDR2 YSYEKL. This CDR3 region has 17 residues. V was cut by 1 base and J by 13 bases, with 28 bases left in between.

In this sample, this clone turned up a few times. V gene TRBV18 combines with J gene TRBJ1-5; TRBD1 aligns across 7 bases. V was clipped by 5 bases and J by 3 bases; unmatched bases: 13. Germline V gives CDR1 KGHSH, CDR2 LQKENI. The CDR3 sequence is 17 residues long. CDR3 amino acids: CASSSVSTTGINQPQHF. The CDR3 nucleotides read TGTGCCAGCTCATCTGTTTCAACGACAGGGATCAATCAGCCCCAGCATTTT.

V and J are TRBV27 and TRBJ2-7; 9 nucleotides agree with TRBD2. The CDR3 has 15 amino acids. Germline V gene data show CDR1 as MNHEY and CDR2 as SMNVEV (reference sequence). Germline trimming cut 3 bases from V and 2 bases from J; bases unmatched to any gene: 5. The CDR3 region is CASSFGRGGAYEQYF. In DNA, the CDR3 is TGTGCCAGCAGTTTTGGGCGGGGGGGAGCCTACGAGCAGTACTTC.

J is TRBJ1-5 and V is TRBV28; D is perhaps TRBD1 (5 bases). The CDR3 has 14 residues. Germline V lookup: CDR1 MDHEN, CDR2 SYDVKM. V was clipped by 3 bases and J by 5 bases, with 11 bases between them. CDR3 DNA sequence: TGTGCCAGCAGTTTGGGGGGACTCTATCAGCCCCAGCATTTT. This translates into CASSLGGLYQPQHF.

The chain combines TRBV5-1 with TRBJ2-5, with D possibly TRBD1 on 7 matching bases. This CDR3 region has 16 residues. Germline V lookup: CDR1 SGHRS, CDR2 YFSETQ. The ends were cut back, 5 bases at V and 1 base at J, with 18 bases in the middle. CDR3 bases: TGCGCCAGCAGTCGGGCGGGACAGACCGTCCAAGAGACCCAGTACTTC. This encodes CASSRAGQTVQETQYF.

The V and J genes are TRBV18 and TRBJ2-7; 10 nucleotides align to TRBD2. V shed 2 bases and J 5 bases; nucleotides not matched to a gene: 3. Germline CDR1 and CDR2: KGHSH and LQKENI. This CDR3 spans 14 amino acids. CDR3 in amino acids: CASSPRGLANEQYF. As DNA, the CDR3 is TGTGCCAGCTCACCAAGGGGACTAGCGAACGAGCAGTACTTC.

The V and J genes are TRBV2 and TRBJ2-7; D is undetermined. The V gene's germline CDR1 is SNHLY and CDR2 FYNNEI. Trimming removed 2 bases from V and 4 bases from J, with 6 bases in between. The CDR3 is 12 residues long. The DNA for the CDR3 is TGTGCCAGCAGTGAACTCCTTTACGAGCAGTACTTC. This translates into CASSELLYEQYF. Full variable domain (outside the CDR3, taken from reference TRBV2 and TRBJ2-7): EPEVTQTPSHQVTQMGQEVILRCVPISNHLYFYWYRQILGQKVEFLVSFYNNEISEKSEIFDDQFSVERPDGSNFTLKIRSTKLEDSAMYFCASSELLYEQYFGPGTRLTVT.

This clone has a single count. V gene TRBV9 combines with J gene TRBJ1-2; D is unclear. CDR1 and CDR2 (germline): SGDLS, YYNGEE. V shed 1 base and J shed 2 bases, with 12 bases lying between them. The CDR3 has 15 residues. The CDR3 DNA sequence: TGTGCCAGCAGCGTAACAGCAATGATAAACTATGGCTACACCTTC. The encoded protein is CASSVTAMINYGYTF.